This record looks at one T cell receptor beta chain sequence and its context. This sample is part of a study of Graves' ophthalmopathy and Graves' hyperthyroidism. From RNA, the CDR3 regions of TCR beta chains were amplified and sequenced. The authors performed first-round RT-PCR with HTBI primers and then a second-round multiplex PCR. In TCRdb, the multiplex PCR reads were re-called with MiXCR into one record per CDR3 protein. The sample yields around 1.1 million distinct CDR3 sequences, roughly two fifths seen once. Germline V gives CDR1 ENHRY, CDR2 SYGVKD. V lost 6 bases to trimming and J lost 3 bases, with 11 bases between them. The CDR3 length is 13 residues.

The sequence was obtained from an adult man with Graves' hyperthyroidism. Specimen: peripheral blood or thyroid tissue (not recorded which). V gene TRBV10-3 combines with J gene TRBJ2-5, with no clear D. CDR3: CAISARIEETQYF. The CDR3 DNA reads TGTGCCATCAGCGCCCGGATTGAAGAGACCCAGTACTTC.